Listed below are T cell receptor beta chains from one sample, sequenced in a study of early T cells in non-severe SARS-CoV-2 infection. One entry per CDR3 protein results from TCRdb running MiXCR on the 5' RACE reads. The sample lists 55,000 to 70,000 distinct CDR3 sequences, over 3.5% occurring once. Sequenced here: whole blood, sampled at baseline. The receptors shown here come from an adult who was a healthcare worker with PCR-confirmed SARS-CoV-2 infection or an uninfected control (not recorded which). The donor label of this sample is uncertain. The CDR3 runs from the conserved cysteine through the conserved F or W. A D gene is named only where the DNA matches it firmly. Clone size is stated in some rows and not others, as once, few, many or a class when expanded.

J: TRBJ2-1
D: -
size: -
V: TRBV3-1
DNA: TGTGCCAGCAGCCAAGAAGGGAGCGGGCCTTACAATGAGCAGTTCTTC
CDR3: CASSQEGSGPYNEQFF

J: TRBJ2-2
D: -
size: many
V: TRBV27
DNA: TGTGCCAGCTCCTGGTACACCGGGGAGCTGTTTTTT
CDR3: CASSWYTGELFF

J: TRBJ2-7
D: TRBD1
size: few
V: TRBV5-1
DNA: TGCGCCAGCAGCTGGGACAGTGCTTACGAGCAGTACTTC
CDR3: CASSWDSAYEQYF

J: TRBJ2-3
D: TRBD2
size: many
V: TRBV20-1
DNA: TGCAGTGCTAGAGATCGAAGACTAGCGGGGGGGACAGATACGCAGTATTTT
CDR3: CSARDRRLAGGTDTQYF

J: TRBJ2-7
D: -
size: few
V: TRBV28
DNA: TGTGCCAGCAGTTTCGCAGGCTACGAGCAGTACTTC
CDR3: CASSFAGYEQYF

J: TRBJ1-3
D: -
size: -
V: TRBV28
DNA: TGTGCCAGCAGCTCCCCGTCGGGACGGCGAAACACCATATATTTT
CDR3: CASSSPSGRRNTIYF

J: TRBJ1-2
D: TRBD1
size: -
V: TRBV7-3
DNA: TGTGCCAGCAGCTCACAGGGGGCTCTAGGAGGCTACACCTTC
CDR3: CASSSQGALGGYTF

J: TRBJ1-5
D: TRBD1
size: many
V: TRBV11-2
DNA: TGTGCCAGCAGCTCAGGGGGTATCGGTGGGAATCAGCCCCAGCATTTT
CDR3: CASSSGGIGGNQPQHF

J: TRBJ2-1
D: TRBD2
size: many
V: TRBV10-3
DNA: TGTGCCACCATCAGGACTAGCGGAAACAATGAGCAGTTCTTC
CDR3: CATIRTSGNNEQFF

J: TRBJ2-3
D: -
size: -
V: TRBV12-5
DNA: TGTGCTAGTGGGATTCAGGAGACAGATACGCAGTATTTT
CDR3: CASGIQETDTQYF

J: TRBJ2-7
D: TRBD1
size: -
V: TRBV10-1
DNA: TGCGCCAGCAGTTTGGGACAGGGGTACGAGCAGTACTTC
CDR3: CASSLGQGYEQYF

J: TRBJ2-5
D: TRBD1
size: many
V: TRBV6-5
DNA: TGTGCCAGCAGTTGGACAGGGGGCGGGAAGGAGACCCAGTACTTC
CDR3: CASSWTGGGKETQYF

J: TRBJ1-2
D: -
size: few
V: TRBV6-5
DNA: TGTGCCAGCAGTCGCCAACCGACATCTAACTATGGCTACACCTTC
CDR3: CASSRQPTSNYGYTF

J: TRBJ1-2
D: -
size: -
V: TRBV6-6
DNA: TGTGCCAGCAGTACGGGGGTTTCGTGGGGATATGGCTACACCTTC
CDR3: CASSTGVSWGYGYTF

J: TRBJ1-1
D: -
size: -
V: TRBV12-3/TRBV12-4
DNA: TGTGCCAGCAGAGAAGGGACACGCGCTGAAGCTTTCTTT
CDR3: CASREGTRAEAFF

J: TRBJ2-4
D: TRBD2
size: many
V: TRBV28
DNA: TGTGCCAGCAGTTCCCCGACTAGCGGGGAGAGGAACATTCAGTACTTC
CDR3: CASSSPTSGERNIQYF

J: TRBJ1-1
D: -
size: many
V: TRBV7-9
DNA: TGTGCCAGCAGCTTCCTCACTTGGGAGGGGGGCACTGAAGCTTTCTTT
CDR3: CASSFLTWEGGTEAFF

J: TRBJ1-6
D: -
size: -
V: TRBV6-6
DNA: TGTGCCAGCAGTTACAGCCTATATAATTCACCCCTCCACTTT
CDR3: CASSYSLYNSPLHF

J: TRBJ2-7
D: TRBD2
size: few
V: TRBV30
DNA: TGTGCCTGGAGTGGGGGACTAGCGAATTCCTACGAGCAGTACTTC
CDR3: CAWSGGLANSYEQYF

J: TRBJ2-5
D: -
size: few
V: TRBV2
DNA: TGTGCCAGCAATGAATGGGGGGGGGCCCAAGAGACCCAGTACTTC
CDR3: CASNEWGGAQETQYF

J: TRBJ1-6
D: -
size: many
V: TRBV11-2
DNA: TGTGCCAGCAGCTTAGATCGGGCAGGAAAAGGTTCACCCCTCCACTTT
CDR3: CASSLDRAGKGSPLHF

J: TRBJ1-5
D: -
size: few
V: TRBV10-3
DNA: TGTGCCATCAGTCCGGGACGCCCGGATCAGCCCCAGCATTTT
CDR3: CAISPGRPDQPQHF

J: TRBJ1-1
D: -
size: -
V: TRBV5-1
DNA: TGCGCCAGCAGCTTGGAGGGCAGGGGAATTGAAGCTTTCTTT
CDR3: CASSLEGRGIEAFF

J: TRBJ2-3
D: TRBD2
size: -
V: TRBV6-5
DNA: TGTGCCAGCAGTCGGAAAGCGGGGGGGCCGACAGATACGCAGTATTTT
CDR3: CASSRKAGGPTDTQYF

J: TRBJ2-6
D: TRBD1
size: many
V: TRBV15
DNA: TGTGCCACCACCCAGGGGGTCGGTGGGGCCAACGTCCTGACTTTC
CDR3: CATTQGVGGANVLTF

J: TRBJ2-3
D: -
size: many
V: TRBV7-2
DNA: TGTGCCAGCAGCCTCTTGAGGTCATTGCCAGATACGCAGTATTTT
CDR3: CASSLLRSLPDTQYF

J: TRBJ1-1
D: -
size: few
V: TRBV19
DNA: TGTGCCAGTAGTATTGAGGGGGGCGGGATGAACACTGAAGCTTTCTTT
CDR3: CASSIEGGGMNTEAFF

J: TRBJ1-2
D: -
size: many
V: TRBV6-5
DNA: TGTGCCAGCAGTCAGGACGGCTATGGCTACACCTTC
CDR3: CASSQDGYGYTF

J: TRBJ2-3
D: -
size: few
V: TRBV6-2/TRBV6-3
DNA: TGTGCCAGCAGTTCGACGGCAAGCACAGATACGCAGTATTTT
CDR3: CASSSTASTDTQYF

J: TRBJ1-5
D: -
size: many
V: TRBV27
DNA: TGTGCCAGCAGCCCCGCTGGGGATCAGCCCCAGCATTTT
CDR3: CASSPAGDQPQHF

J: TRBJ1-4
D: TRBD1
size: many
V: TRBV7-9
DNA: TGTGCCAGCAGCACAGGGGGTGATGAAAAACTGTTTTTT
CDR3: CASSTGGDEKLFF

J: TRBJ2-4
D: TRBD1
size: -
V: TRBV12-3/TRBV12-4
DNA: TGTGCCAGCAGTAGACAGGGTCTAGCCAAAAACATTCAGTACTTC
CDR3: CASSRQGLAKNIQYF

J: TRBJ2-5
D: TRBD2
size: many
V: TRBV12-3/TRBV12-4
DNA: TGTGCCAGCAGTTTCGGGAGCGGGGCACAAGAGACCCAGTACTTC
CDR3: CASSFGSGAQETQYF

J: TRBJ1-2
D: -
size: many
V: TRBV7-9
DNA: TGTGCCAGCAGCCGTGACATCTTATCTGGCTACACCTTC
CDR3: CASSRDILSGYTF

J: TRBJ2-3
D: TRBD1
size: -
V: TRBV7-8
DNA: TGTGCCAGCAGCTTACAGGGGGCGAGGATAGATACGCAGTATTTT
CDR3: CASSLQGARIDTQYF

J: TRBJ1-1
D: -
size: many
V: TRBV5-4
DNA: TGTGCCAGCAGCTTGTGGTACGGGATTAACACTGAAGCTTTCTTT
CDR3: CASSLWYGINTEAFF

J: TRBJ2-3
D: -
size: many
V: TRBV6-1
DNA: TGTGCCAGCAGTGAGCGAGGGGGGCACGATACGCAGTATTTT
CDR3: CASSERGGHDTQYF

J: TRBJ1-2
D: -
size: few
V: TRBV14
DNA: TGTGCCAGCAGCCAAGATTTGTCTCCCCCCTATGGCTACACCTTC
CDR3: CASSQDLSPPYGYTF

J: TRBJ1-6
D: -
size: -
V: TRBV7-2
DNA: TGTGCCAGCAGCTTAGCTTCTACTTGGCCCAATTCACCCCTCCACTTT
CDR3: CASSLASTWPNSPLHF

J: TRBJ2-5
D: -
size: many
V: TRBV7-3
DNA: TGTGCCAGCAGCGCCGGACCACTACCATTCCAAGAGACCCAGTACTTC
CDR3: CASSAGPLPFQETQYF

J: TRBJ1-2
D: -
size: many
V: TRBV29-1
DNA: TGCAGCGTTGGAGGGGGTGCAGATGGCTACACCTTC
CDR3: CSVGGGADGYTF

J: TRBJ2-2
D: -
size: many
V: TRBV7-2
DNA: TGTGCCAGCAGCTCTGACCGTTCCGGGGAGCTGTTTTTT
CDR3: CASSSDRSGELFF

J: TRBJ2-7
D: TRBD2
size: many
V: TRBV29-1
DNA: TGCAGCGTAGACCGGGGGGGGAGCGAGCAGTACTTC
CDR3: CSVDRGGSEQYF

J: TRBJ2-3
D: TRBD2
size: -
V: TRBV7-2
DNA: TGTGCCAGCAGCGGGACTAGCGGGGGGGCTTATACGCAGTATTTT
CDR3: CASSGTSGGAYTQYF

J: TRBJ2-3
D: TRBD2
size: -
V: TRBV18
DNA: TGTGCCAGCTCTGGAGCGGGGGGGCCAGGAGATACGCAGTATTTT
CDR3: CASSGAGGPGDTQYF

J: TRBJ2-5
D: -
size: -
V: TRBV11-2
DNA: TGTGCCAGCAGCTTCATAGCGGGACAGGGCGGCGAGACCCAGTACTTC
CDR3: CASSFIAGQGGETQYF

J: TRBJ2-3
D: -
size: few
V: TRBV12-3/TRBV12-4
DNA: TGTGCCAGCATGAAACAGGGAAGCACAGATACGCAGTATTTT
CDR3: CASMKQGSTDTQYF

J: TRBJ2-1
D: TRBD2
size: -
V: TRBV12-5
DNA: TGTGCTAGTGGTTTGGTAGCTAGCGGGAAAGGGAGTGCGGGTGAGCAGTTCTTC
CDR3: CASGLVASGKGSAGEQFF

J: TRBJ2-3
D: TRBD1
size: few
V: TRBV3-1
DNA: TGTGCCAGCAGCCAAGGTCGGTTAGACAGGGCTCACACAGATACGCAGTATTTT
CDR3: CASSQGRLDRAHTDTQYF

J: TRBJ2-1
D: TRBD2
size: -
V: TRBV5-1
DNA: TGCGCCAGCAGCTTGTGGGGACTAGCGGGGGCCCCTGATGAGCAGTTCTTC
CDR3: CASSLWGLAGAPDEQFF

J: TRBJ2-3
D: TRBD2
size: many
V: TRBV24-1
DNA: TGTGCCACCAGTGACCCCGCCGGACGGACTAGCGGCACTAGCACAGATACGCAGTATTTT
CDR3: CATSDPAGRTSGTSTDTQYF

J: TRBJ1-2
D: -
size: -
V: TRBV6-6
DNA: TGTGCCAGCCGGGGGGCAGGGCTAGGCTACACCTTC
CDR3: CASRGAGLGYTF

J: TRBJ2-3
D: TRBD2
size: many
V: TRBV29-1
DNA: TGCAGCGTTGAGGGACTAGACCCAGATACGCAGTATTTT
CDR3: CSVEGLDPDTQYF

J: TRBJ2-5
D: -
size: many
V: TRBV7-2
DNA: TGTGCCAGCAGTGTGGGGTTGGAGACCCAGTACTTC
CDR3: CASSVGLETQYF